A single sample gave rise to the 3 T cell receptor beta chains below, sequenced in a study of a mutant IDH1 vaccine in newly diagnosed glioma. Noted time point: week 23, last vaccination. In every dose of vaccine, 300 ug of mutant IDH1 20-mer peptide was given alongside topical imiquimod. For these receptors, no antigen is known. Some clones are missing from TCRdb's copy, which holds only in-frame ones; the method was immunoSEQ multiplex PCR. The repertoire consists of tens of thousands of clones, with 80% to 95% occurring once and the leading ten covering 3.9%. The source was PBMCs, collected from a glioma patient whose treatment included an IDH1 peptide vaccine. These receptors all come from a man aged 45 to 65 with glioma.

Here the CDR3 reads CASSQGFEETQYF. The CDR3 DNA follows: TGCGCCAGCAGCCAGGGATTCGAAGAGACCCAGTACTTC. The rearrangement joins TRBV4-3 to TRBJ2-5, with D unresolved. Trimming left V 3 bases short and J 3 bases short, with 8 bases between. This CDR3 spans 13 amino acids. Germline lookup yields CDR1 LGHNA and CDR2 YSLEER.

This clone showed up just once. The chain recombines TRBV5-1 with TRBJ2-7; possibly TRBD2 for D (5 bases). This CDR3 comprises 15 residues. The germline V gene has CDR1 SGHRS and CDR2 YFSETQ. The V and J ends lost 4 bases and 1 base respectively, with 15 bases between them. The CDR3 nucleotides are TGCGCCAGCAGCCCGACGGGTCGGGGATCCTACGAGCAGTACTTC. Residues: CASSPTGRGSYEQYF.

The chain recombines TRBV5-6 with TRBJ1-1; perhaps TRBD1 as D (5 bases). From germline, CDR1 is SGHDT and CDR2 YYEEEE. V was trimmed by 4 bases and J by 7 bases, leaving 8 bases between them. The CDR3 consists of 11 residues. This chain's CDR3 is CASSTRVEAFF. The CDR3, as DNA: TGTGCCAGCAGCACCAGGGTTGAAGCTTTCTTT.